Sequencing of this T cell receptor beta chain was carried out in a study of blood T cell repertoires in COVID-19 (dated by TCRdb to the early 2020s). With respect to the entire study: Samples from collaborators originated in the United States, Italy and Spain and spanned both the acute and convalescent phases of COVID-19. The prospective study material was composed of cDNA or gDNA derived from T cells, B-cell-depleted T cells, or PBMCs. A freely available public database, intended as a resource for researchers studying the immune response to SARS-CoV-2, is where the repertoires were released. Samples were obtained from the ongoing ImmuneRACE study (first 160 participants) and from 1,254 subjects provided by 6 global collaborators. The sample metadata nearly always contained a de-identified subject ID, COVID-19 status, age in years and sex. The dataset comprised deeply sampled blood TCRbeta repertoires from subjects exposed to, actively infected with, or recovered from COVID-19. HLA class I and class II types, where available, came from metadata supplied by the sample provider rather than from assay-based typing. Study-level results and caveats: How much clinical and demographic metadata was included differed by source and by participant, and the metadata was provided uncurated.

The collaborating institutions used their own protocols to collect whole blood in K2EDTA tubes. For TCRbeta analysis, collaborator samples were shipped as frozen whole blood, as isolated PBMCs, or as DNA extracted from either sample type. TCRbeta CDR3 regions were amplified from genomic DNA by means of the immunoSEQ Assay, a bias-controlled multiplex PCR. The paper's processing steps were these. The number of nucleated cells in each sample was estimated from the amplification of reference gene primers within the assay. To quantify the absolute abundance of each unique TCRbeta CDR3 rearrangement, sequence reads were collapsed and filtered. For each sample, productive Simpson clonality was calculated as the square root of Simpson's diversity index over productive rearrangements. TCRdb stores this immuneACCESS table with in-frame sequences only. Part of the clones is absent; in the studies checked, under half of the shortfall reflects unresolved V genes, and no reason is known for the rest. The D gene and trimming were derived from the DNA, and the V and J assignments and clone size from that table. The sample yields roughly 110,000 clones; 70% to 80% were counted once. The ten largest clonotypes hold 0.8% to 1% of the sample.

Concerning this clone itself: Its antigen is unknown. No base quality information exists; no much larger clone differs at one position.

The CDR3 runs 17 amino acids, cysteine and phenylalanine included. Only CDR3 DNA remains: 51 bases, in frame from the first base. The germline V end is reduced by 4 bases and the J end by 1 base; junction bases left unmatched: 8. According to the germline V gene, CDR1 reads SGHRS and CDR2 reads YFSETQ. Sequenced input: peripheral blood. The receptor's source is a human donor with acute or convalescent COVID-19. The donor label of this sample is uncertain. This receptor chain uses TRBV5-1 and TRBJ1-3, with TRBD1 identical over 10 junction bases. The CDR3 reads CASSPRTGGESGNTIYF. The nucleotide sequence is TGCGCCAGCAGCCCACGGACAGGGGGAGAGTCTGGAAACACCATATATTTT.